This T cell receptor (beta chain) was recorded in a study of human thymus T cells. CDR3 length equals 16 residues. Per the germline V gene, CDR1 is SNHLY and CDR2 is FYNNEI. Trimming stripped 5 bases from V and 5 bases from J, with 21 bases between. Resections removed during corrective heart surgery provided the thymus tissue used. Finnish infants who were healthy and having corrective surgery for congenital heart defects made up the donors. General study results and limits: Related studies found that unrelated individuals share highly overlapping thymic repertoires. Apparent skewing of V and J gene usage characterized both thymic and blood repertoires.

Method: immunoSEQ multiplex PCR; TCRdb's copy keeps in-frame clones and lacks some. This sample has roughly 130,000 clones, with over 85% found just once. Notes on this clone: As yet, its antigen is unknown.

The origin of this receptor is a boy less than two years old with a congenital heart defect but otherwise immunologically healthy. This sequence joins TRBV2 and TRBJ1-2, with D possibly being TRBD1 (5 bases). Sequencing used thymus tissue. In DNA form, the CDR3 reads TGTGCCAGCAGTTCCGAGGACACTGACTTTACTTATGGCTACACCTTC. It is translated as CASSSEDTDFTYGYTF.